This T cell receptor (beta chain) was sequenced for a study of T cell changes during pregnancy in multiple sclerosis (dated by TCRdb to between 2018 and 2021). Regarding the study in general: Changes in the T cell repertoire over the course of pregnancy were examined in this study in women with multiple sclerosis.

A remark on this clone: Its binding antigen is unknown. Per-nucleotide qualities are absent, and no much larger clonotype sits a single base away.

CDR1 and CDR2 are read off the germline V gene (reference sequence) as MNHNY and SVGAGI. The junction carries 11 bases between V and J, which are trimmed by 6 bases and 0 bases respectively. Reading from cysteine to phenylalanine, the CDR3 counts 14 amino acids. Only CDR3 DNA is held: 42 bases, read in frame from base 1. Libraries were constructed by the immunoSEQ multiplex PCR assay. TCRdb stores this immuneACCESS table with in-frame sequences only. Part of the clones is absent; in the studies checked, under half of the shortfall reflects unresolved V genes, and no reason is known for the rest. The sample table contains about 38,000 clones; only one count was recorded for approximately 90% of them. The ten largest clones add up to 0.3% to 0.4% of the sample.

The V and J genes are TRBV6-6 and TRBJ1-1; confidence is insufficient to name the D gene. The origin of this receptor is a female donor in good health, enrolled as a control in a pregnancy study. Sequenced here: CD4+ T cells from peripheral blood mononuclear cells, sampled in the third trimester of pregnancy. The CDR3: CASRLQSMNTEAFF. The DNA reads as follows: TGTGCCAGCAGGCTACAGAGCATGAACACTGAAGCTTTCTTT.